This T cell receptor beta chain was captured in a study of blood T cells in healthy people across ages. Study-wide results and caveats: TCR beta diversity tracked closely with naive T cell percentage. Investigators treated diversity estimates from one million T cells as underestimates. The lack of PBMC sorting stopped any conclusive naive versus antigen-experienced comparison.

In its sample, this clonotype was seen many times. Its antigen is currently unknown. The CDR3 has 16 amino acids. Germline CDR1 is SGHVS and CDR2 is FNYEAQ. Deletions cut 1 base from V and 0 bases from J, with 10 bases between. A second roughly 6 to 12 cycle PCR used barcoded and J-beta primers. Each cDNA molecule received a tag from a template-switch adaptor that had 12 random nucleotides. TCRdb processed the 5' RACE reads anew with MiXCR; each CDR3 protein has one entry. The sample holds some 1.6 million distinct CDR3 sequences, about 31% seen once. The gene calls are TRBV7-6 and TRBJ2-1, with a tentative D call TRBD2 (6 bases). The material sequenced was blood. This receptor was taken from a woman aged 25 to 39 in good health. In nucleotides, the CDR3 is TGTGCCAGCAGCTTAGTGGCGGGGAGCTCCTACAATGAGCAGTTCTTC. The encoded protein is CASSLVAGSSYNEQFF.